What follows describes a single TCR beta chain. In the original analysis: Nucleated cell counts were estimated from reference gene primer amplification. Clones were sequenced by immunoSEQ multiplex PCR, and TCRdb holds only the in-frame ones, with some missing. For V, J and clone size, that table is used; D and trimming come from the DNA. This sample has fewer than 55,000 clones, with over 80% found just once. These data originate in a study of blood T cell repertoires in COVID-19. Study-wide background: Some COVID-19 samples were acute and others convalescent; all came from the United States, Italy and Spain. In each case, the material was cDNA or gDNA derived from T cells, B-cell-depleted T cells, or PBMCs.

The sample taken for sequencing was peripheral blood. This TCR came from a middle-aged man with acute or convalescent COVID-19.

The CDR3 spells CASRALDREYGYTF. CDR3 in DNA: TGTGCCAGCAGAGCCTTGGACAGGGAATATGGCTACACCTTC. The J gene is TRBJ1-2, the V gene TRBV4-2; 8 bases are a match to TRBD1. Trimming removed 6 bases from V and 5 bases from J; junction bases left unmatched: 8. The CDR3 runs 14 residues. Germline-derived CDR1 and CDR2 are LGHNA and YNFKEQ.